This TCR beta chain was found in a study of blood T cell repertoires in COVID-19. Overall study: Nucleic acid was either cDNA or gDNA, and it came from T cells, B-cell-depleted T cells, or PBMCs.

TCRdb keeps only in-frame clones here, not all; method: immunoSEQ multiplex PCR. The sample holds a few hundred thousand clones, approximately 85% seen once. Germline CDR1 reads KGHSH; CDR2 reads LQKENI. The V and J ends lost 5 bases and 3 bases, in that order; junction bases with no gene match: 9. This CDR3 is built from 16 residues. The sequenced material came from peripheral blood. The chain combines TRBV18 with TRBJ2-7, with 11 positions matching TRBD2. The origin of this receptor is a man aged 45-60 years who had recovered from COVID-19. The CDR3 DNA follows: TGTGCCAGCTCATCTTCCGGGACTAGCGGCCTCTACGAGCAGTACTTC. Amino acid sequence: CASSSSGTSGLYEQYF.